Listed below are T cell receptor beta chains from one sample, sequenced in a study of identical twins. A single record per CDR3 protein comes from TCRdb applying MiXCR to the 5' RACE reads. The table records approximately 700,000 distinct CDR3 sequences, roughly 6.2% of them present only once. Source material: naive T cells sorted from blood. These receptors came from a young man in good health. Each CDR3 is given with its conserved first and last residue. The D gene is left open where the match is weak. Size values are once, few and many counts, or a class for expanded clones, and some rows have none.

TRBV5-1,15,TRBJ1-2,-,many,TGCGCCAGCAGCTTGGCAGTCGCCTCTAACTATGGCTACACCTTC,CASSLAVASNYGYTF
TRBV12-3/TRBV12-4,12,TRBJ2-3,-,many,TGTGCCAGCAGTTTCTCGGCAGATACGCAGTATTTT,CASSFSADTQYF
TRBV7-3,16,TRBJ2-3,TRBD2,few,TGTGCCAGCAGCTTACGAGCCGGGAGGAGGGCAGATACGCAGTATTTT,CASSLRAGRRADTQYF
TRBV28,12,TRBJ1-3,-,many,TGTGCCAGCAGTCTGGTGGCGGACACCATATATTTT,CASSLVADTIYF
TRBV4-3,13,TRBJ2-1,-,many,TGCGCCAGCAGTCTCACGACCGAGAATGAGCAGTTCTTC,CASSLTTENEQFF
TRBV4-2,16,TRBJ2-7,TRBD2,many,TGTGCCAGCAGCCAAGAAGGGACTAGCGGGTCCTACGAGCAGTACTTC,CASSQEGTSGSYEQYF
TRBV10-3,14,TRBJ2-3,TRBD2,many,TGTGCCTCCCAGGGACTAGCGGGAGTAGATACGCAGTATTTT,CASQGLAGVDTQYF
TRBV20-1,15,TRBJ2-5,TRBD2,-,TGCAGTGCTAATCTAGCGGGAGTCGGTGGCGAGACCCAGTACTTC,CSANLAGVGGETQYF
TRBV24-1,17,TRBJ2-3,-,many,TGTGCCACCAGTGATAACTATTGGAGGGTCGGGTCGGATACGCAGTATTTT,CATSDNYWRVGSDTQYF
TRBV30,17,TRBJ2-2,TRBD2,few,TGTGCCTGGAAAGGGACTAGCGCAGGGGCGGGCACCGGGGAGCTGTTTTTT,CAWKGTSAGAGTGELFF
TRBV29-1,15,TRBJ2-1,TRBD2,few,TGCAGCGTTGTCCGGGGGGTCAGCTCCTACAATGAGCAGTTCTTC,CSVVRGVSSYNEQFF
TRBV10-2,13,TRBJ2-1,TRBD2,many,TGCGCCAGCACTAGCGGGAGTTCCAATGAGCAGTTCTTC,CASTSGSSNEQFF
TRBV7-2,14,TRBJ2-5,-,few,TGTGCCAGCAGCTTAGTACCCGGCAGGGAGACCCAGTACTTC,CASSLVPGRETQYF
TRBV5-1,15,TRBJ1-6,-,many,TGCGCCAGCAGCTCAGGGGATTCTACTAATTCACCCCTCCACTTT,CASSSGDSTNSPLHF
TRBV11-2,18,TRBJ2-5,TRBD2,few,TGTGCCAGCAGCTTAGAAACACCCCTAGCGGGCCGACAAGAGACCCAGTACTTC,CASSLETPLAGRQETQYF
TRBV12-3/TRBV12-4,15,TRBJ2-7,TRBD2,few,TGTGCCAGCAGTTTGACTAGCGGGAGTGGGTACGAGCAGTACTTC,CASSLTSGSGYEQYF
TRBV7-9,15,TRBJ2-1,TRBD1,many,TGTGCCAGCAGCCTTACAGGGGGTCTAGGCGATGAGCAGTTCTTC,CASSLTGGLGDEQFF
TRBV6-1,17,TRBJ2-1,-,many,TGTGCCAGCAGTGAATACGGGCGTAACTTTTACCACAATGAGCAGTTCTTC,CASSEYGRNFYHNEQFF
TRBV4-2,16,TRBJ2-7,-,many,TGTGCCAGCAGCCAAGGTTGGGACACCAGCTCCTACGAGCAGTACTTC,CASSQGWDTSSYEQYF
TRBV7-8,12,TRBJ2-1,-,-,TGTGCCAGCAGTATCCATCAGGGGTTGCAGTTCTTC,CASSIHQGLQFF
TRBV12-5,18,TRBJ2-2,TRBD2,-,TGTGCTAGTGGTTGGGGACTAGCGGGAGGGGGGTCCACCGGGGAGCTGTTTTTT,CASGWGLAGGGSTGELFF
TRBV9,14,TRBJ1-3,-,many,TGTGCCAGCAGCGAGGGGGGATCTGGAAACACCATATATTTT,CASSEGGSGNTIYF
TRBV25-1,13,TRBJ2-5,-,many,TGTGCCAGCAGTGAGGCAGATTTGGAGACCCAGTACTTC,CASSEADLETQYF
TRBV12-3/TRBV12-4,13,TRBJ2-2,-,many,TGTGCCAGCAGTTTAGGCGAGGCCGGGGAGCTGTTTTTT,CASSLGEAGELFF
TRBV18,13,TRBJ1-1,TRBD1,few,TGTGCCAGCTCACCCAGACAGGGAGATGAAGCTTTCTTT,CASSPRQGDEAFF
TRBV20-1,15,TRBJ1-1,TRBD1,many,TGCAGTGCCCCAGGACAGGGGCTACAGAACACTGAAGCTTTCTTT,CSAPGQGLQNTEAFF
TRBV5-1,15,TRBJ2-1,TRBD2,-,TGCGCCAGCAGCTTGAGACTAGCGGGAGGGGGTGAGCAGTTCTTC,CASSLRLAGGGEQFF
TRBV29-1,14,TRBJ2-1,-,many,TGCAGCGAAAAACGGGACATAAACTACAATGAGCAGTTCTTC,CSEKRDINYNEQFF
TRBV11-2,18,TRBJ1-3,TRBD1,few,TGTGCCAGCAGCACAAGCCCCCCGGGACAGGGGCGCGGAAACACCATATATTTT,CASSTSPPGQGRGNTIYF
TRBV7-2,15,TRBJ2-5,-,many,TGTGCCAGCAGCTTCGTAAGGACAGATCAAGAGACCCAGTACTTC,CASSFVRTDQETQYF
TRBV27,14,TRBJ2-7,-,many,TGTGCCAGCAGCATGATGGGGAGTTACTACGAGCAGTACTTC,CASSMMGSYYEQYF
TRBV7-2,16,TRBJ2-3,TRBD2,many,TGTGCCAGCAGCTACCCGGGACTAGCGGAGCGGGGTACGCAGTATTTT,CASSYPGLAERGTQYF
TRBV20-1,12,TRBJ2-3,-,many,TGCAGTACAGGGAGGGGCACAGATACGCAGTATTTT,CSTGRGTDTQYF
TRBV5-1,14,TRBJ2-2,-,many,TGCGCCAGCAGCTTGGGGGACCACACCGGGGAGCTGTTTTTT,CASSLGDHTGELFF
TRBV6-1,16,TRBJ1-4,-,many,TGTGCCAGCTCGGACCACTGGGGGCCCACTAATGAAAAACTGTTTTTT,CASSDHWGPTNEKLFF
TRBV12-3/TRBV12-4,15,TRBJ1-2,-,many,TGTGCCAGCAGTTTTGAGCGGGGGAATCCCTATGGCTACACCTTC,CASSFERGNPYGYTF
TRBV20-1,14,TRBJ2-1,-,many,TGCAGTGCTAGAGATCTTAGCGGCTACAATGAGCAGTTCTTC,CSARDLSGYNEQFF
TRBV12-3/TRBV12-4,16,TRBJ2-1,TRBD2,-,TGTGCCAGAAGCCCAACCGGGACTAGCGCCTACAATGAGCAGTTCTTC,CARSPTGTSAYNEQFF
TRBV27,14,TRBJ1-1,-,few,TGTGCCAGCAGTTATGGATCCCCGAACACTGAAGCTTTCTTT,CASSYGSPNTEAFF
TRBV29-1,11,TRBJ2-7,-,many,TGCAGCTCGACCGGGACTTACGAGCAGTACTTC,CSSTGTYEQYF
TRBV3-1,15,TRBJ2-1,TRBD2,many,TGTGCCAGCAGCGCAGTAGCGGGAGGGCCCTATGAGCAGTTCTTC,CASSAVAGGPYEQFF
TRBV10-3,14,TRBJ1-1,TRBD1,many,TGTGCCATCAGTATGCAGGGGGCTAGCACTGAAGCTTTCTTT,CAISMQGASTEAFF
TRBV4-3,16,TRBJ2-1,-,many,TGCGCCAGCAGCCCCGAACCGGGCCCACGGGGCAATGAGCAGTTCTTC,CASSPEPGPRGNEQFF
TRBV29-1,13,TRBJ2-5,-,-,TGCAGCGTTGTTGGCAGGACGCAAGAGACCCAGTACTTC,CSVVGRTQETQYF
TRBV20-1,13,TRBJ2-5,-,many,TGCAGTCTCGAGGGAGGGGGTCAAGAGACCCAGTACTTC,CSLEGGGQETQYF
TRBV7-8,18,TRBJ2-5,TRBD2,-,TGTGCCAGCAGAAGAGTTAGACGGGAGGGCCTTTGGGAGGAGACCCAGTACTTC,CASRRVRREGLWEETQYF
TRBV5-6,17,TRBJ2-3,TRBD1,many,TGTGCCAGCAGCTGGGGGCCGGGTGGGACAGGAACAGATACGCAGTATTTT,CASSWGPGGTGTDTQYF
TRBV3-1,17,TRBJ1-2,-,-,TGTGCCAGCAGCCAAGCGGTAACAGCCTTGACTAACTATGGCTACACCTTC,CASSQAVTALTNYGYTF
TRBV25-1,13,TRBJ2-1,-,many,TGTGCCAGCAGAACGGGACATTACAATGAGCAGTTCTTC,CASRTGHYNEQFF